One and the same sample provided the 4 T cell receptor beta chains below, sequenced in a study of OX40 agonist ivuxolimab in advanced cancers. This table comes from immunoSEQ multiplex PCR, and its TCRdb copy is limited to in-frame clones, with some not included. Among about 64,000 clones listed, 87% were seen once. The sample in question was CD4+ or CD8+ T cells sorted from blood, obtained in a trial of the OX40 agonist ivuxolimab. These receptor sequences come from an adult with an advanced solid tumor such as melanoma, head and neck, liver or kidney cancer.

V and J are TRBV7-9 and TRBJ1-1, with TRBD1 as a possible D gene (5 bases). The CDR3 has 15 amino acids. Trimming pared 5 bases from V and 8 bases from J, leaving 21 bases between. In germline, CDR1 is SEHNR, CDR2 FQNEAQ (reference sequence). The CDR3, as DNA: TGTGCCAGCAGCATACGGGCCGGCGCACGACAGGAAGCTTTCTTT. Translating it yields CASSIRAGARQEAFF.

This chain joins TRBV7-3 and TRBJ2-3; weak D call: TRBD2 (6 bases). The germline CDR1 and CDR2 sequences are SGHTA and FQGTGA. The V end was cut by 3 bases, the J end by 3 bases, with 10 bases between. The CDR3 has 14 amino acids. In DNA, the CDR3 is TGTGCCAGCAGCTTTACTAGCTCGACAGATACGCAGTATTTT. Translation: CASSFTSSTDTQYF.

The chain couples TRBV18 to TRBJ2-2; 12 bases align to TRBD1. From germline, CDR1 is KGHSH and CDR2 LQKENI. J gave up 7 bases and V 3 bases, and 3 bases lay outside the gene matches. The CDR3 is 15 residues long. The DNA for the CDR3 is TGTGCCAGCTCACCTGGGACAGGGGGCCACGGGGAGCTGTTTTTT. Encoded protein: CASSPGTGGHGELFF. Based on the CDR3 plus reference TRBV18 and TRBJ2-2, the full variable domain is NAGVMQNPRHLVRRRGQEARLRCSPMKGHSHVYWYRQLPEEGLKFMVYLQKENIIDESGMPKERFSAEFPKEGPSILRIQQVVRGDSAAYFCASSPGTGGHGELFFGEGSRLTVL.

This chain links TRBV18 with TRBJ2-1; TRBD2 matches at 12 bases. Germline V gives CDR1 KGHSH, CDR2 LQKENI. Trimming took 5 bases from V and 4 from J; bases not matched to a gene: 6. This CDR3 has 16 amino acids. CDR3 nucleotides: TGTGCCAGCTCAAAGCCCGGGACTAGCGGGTACAATGAGCAGTTCTTC. This gives the protein CASSKPGTSGYNEQFF. Full variable domain (remainder filled in from reference TRBV18 and TRBJ2-1): NAGVMQNPRHLVRRRGQEARLRCSPMKGHSHVYWYRQLPEEGLKFMVYLQKENIIDESGMPKERFSAEFPKEGPSILRIQQVVRGDSAAYFCASSKPGTSGYNEQFFGPGTRLTVL.